This T cell receptor beta chain originates from a study of cytomegalovirus exposure and HLA in healthy donors. On the study more broadly: The Caucasian-associated ancestry cluster contained approximately 81% of the approximately 420 genotyped donors. Whole-study results and caveats: Associated with cytomegalovirus, according to the listing, were 150 to 200 TCR beta chains. Upon later analysis, TCR association rates were observed to vary by HLA locus, being highest for DRB1 and lowest for HLA-C.

The PCR ran on 60 Vbeta and 13 Jbeta primers. Here immunoSEQ multiplex PCR was the method, and the copy in TCRdb shows in-frame clones only, minus some. The table shows around 150,000 clones, with about 75% occurring only once. On this clone: Antigen specificity is unknown.

The V gene end was trimmed by 3 bases and the J gene end by 5 bases; junction bases not matched to a gene: 11. This CDR3 has 16 amino acids. Germline V gives CDR1 MRHNA, CDR2 SNTAGT. The chain employs TRBV6-4 and TRBJ2-3, with 7 bases matching TRBD2. Source material: PBMCs. The sequence was collected from a female donor in good health and CMV-seronegative. CDR3 DNA sequence: TGTGCCAGCAGTGAACAAGGGCTCGGGGAGGGAGATACGCAGTATTTT. Its translation: CASSEQGLGEGDTQYF.